One sample yielded the 10 T cell receptor beta chains listed below, sequenced in a study of shared clonotypes between healthy human individuals. Some clones are missing from TCRdb's copy, which holds only in-frame ones; the method was immunoSEQ multiplex PCR. The data show some 790,000 clones, approximately 77% seen once. The source material was memory CD4+ T cells sorted from blood. Subset noted: CD45RA-negative fraction. These receptors came from a woman aged 25 to 39 in good health.

In DNA form, the CDR3 reads TGTGCCAGCAGTGAATATTCCACTGAAGCTTTCTTT. Its translation is CASSEYSTEAFF. The gene calls are TRBV25-1 and TRBJ1-1; no clear D gene. CDR3 length equals 12 residues. Deletions cut 0 bases from V and 4 bases from J, with 3 bases between. CDR1 is MGHDK, CDR2 SYGVNS, per germline.

V is TRBV28 and J is TRBJ2-4; possibly TRBD2 for D (6 bases). The CDR3 extends over 15 amino acids. Germline CDR1 MDHEN, CDR2 SYDVKM. Trimming took 6 bases from V and 2 from J, leaving 14 bases between them. This chain's CDR3 is CASSWDSQTKNIQYF. The CDR3 DNA follows: TGTGCCAGCAGCTGGGACTCCCAAACCAAAAACATTCAGTACTTC.

The chain employs TRBV10-2 and TRBJ1-2; 7 nucleotides align to TRBD1. Germline V gene lookup returns CDR1 WSHSY and CDR2 SAAADI. This CDR3 has 14 amino acids. V trimming: 6 bases; J trimming: 8 bases; junction bases outside the gene matches: 12. CDR3 DNA: TGCGCCAGCAGACAACAGACAGGGAATGGCGGCTACACCTTC. Protein product: CASRQQTGNGGYTF.

V is TRBV6-4 and J is TRBJ1-1; maybe TRBD1 (6 bases). Germline assignment: CDR1 MRHNA and CDR2 SNTAGT. Trimming stripped 5 bases from V and 1 base from J, with 8 bases between. The CDR3 totals 13 residues. The CDR3 DNA reads TGTGCCAGCAGTAAACAGGGGAACACTGAAGCTTTCTTT. Translating gives CASSKQGNTEAFF.

This chain uses TRBV7-9 with TRBJ1-4; D gene unclear. The ends were cut back, 1 base at V and 0 bases at J, with 9 bases in the middle. Germline CDR1 reads SEHNR; CDR2 reads FQNEAQ (reference sequence). This CDR3 is built from 16 residues. CDR3: CASSLGQLATNEKLFF. The CDR3 DNA reads as TGTGCCAGCAGCTTAGGGCAGCTTGCAACTAATGAAAAACTGTTTTTT.

V gene TRBV28 combines with J gene TRBJ2-5; D is tentatively TRBD1 or TRBD2 (5 bases each). This CDR3 is 11 amino acids long. V lost 3 bases and J lost 10, with 9 bases in between. Looked up from germline, CDR1 is MDHEN and CDR2 is SYDVKM. The CDR3 loop reads CASSFSRGQYF. The CDR3 DNA reads as TGTGCCAGCAGTTTTTCGAGGGGCCAGTACTTC.

This clone showed up just a few times. The chain uses TRBV5-4 and TRBJ1-2; possibly TRBD1 for D (5 bases). The CDR3 has 16 residues. Looked up from germline, CDR1 is SGHNT and CDR2 is YYREEE (reference sequence). V lost 3 bases, J lost 2 bases, and 17 bases lay in between. CDR3 amino acids: CASSSGWGSDNYGYTF. In DNA form, the CDR3 reads TGTGCCAGCAGCTCGGGGTGGGGGTCAGACAACTATGGCTACACCTTC.

This chain links TRBV5-1 with TRBJ1-2; D is perhaps TRBD1 (5 bases). Germline CDR1 SGHRS, CDR2 YFSETQ. The CDR3 sequence is 15 residues long. Trimming removed 0 bases at V and 4 bases at J, with 13 bases between. The CDR3 protein is CASSLDGGGSYGYTF. CDR3 nucleotides: TGCGCCAGCAGCTTGGATGGCGGGGGGAGCTATGGCTACACCTTC.

Concerning this clone: This sample includes further DNA sequences coding for the same CDR3. The chain has TRBV27 and TRBJ1-3, with 7 positions matching TRBD1. Germline V gene sequence: CDR1 MNHEY, CDR2 SMNVEV (reference sequence). Losses at the gene ends were 6 bases for V and 4 bases for J; bases not matched to a gene: 3. This CDR3 is 13 amino acids long. CDR3 DNA: TGTGCCAGCAGCCCGACAGGGGGAAACACCATATATTTT. Amino acids: CASSPTGGNTIYF.

The chain links TRBV28 to TRBJ1-1; D unresolved. V lost 8 bases, J lost 4 bases, and 14 bases lay in between. Germline lookup yields CDR1 MDHEN and CDR2 SYDVKM. The CDR3 extends over 13 amino acids. This CDR3 reads CASLRAESTEAFF. In DNA form, the CDR3 reads TGTGCCAGCCTGAGGGCAGAGAGCACTGAAGCTTTCTTT.